One sample yielded the 22 T cell receptor beta chains listed below, sequenced in a study of technical replicates of blood from four donors (dated by TCRdb to 2015 to 2018). The library was built by means of the immunoSEQ multiplex PCR assay. This immuneACCESS table, as held by TCRdb, lists in-frame sequences with V and J called but not all clones. Of the missing ones, under half trace to an unresolved V gene in checked studies; the others have no known cause. The sample table contains 70,000 to 95,000 clones; only one count was recorded for about 91% of them. Together, the top ten hold approximately 0.4% of the sample. Input material: T cells isolated from PBMCs. These receptors all come from a human donor in good health. Some clones in this sample may be carry-over from other donors' samples.

The chain joins TRBV7-6 to TRBJ1-4; weak D call: TRBD1 (6 bases). The germline V gene has CDR1 SGHVS and CDR2 FNYEAQ. V lost 5 bases to trimming and J lost 6 bases, with 22 bases between them. The CDR3 contains 17 residues. CDR3 amino acids: CASSLTARGLMYEKLFF. Written as DNA, the CDR3 is TGTGCCAGCAGCCTAACGGCCAGGGGACTAATGTATGAAAAACTGTTTTTT.

The V gene is TRBV7-2, the J gene TRBJ2-7; 8 nucleotides match TRBD1. CDR3 length: 13 amino acids. Germline CDR1 SGHTA, CDR2 FQGNSA. V lost 4 bases, J lost 5 bases, and 4 bases stayed unmatched. The CDR3 DNA reads TGTGCCAGCAGCTGGACAGGGATACACGAGCAGTACTTC. It specifies CASSWTGIHEQYF. Based on the CDR3 plus reference TRBV7-2 and TRBJ2-7, the full variable domain is GAGVSQSPSNKVTEKGKDVELRCDPISGHTALYWYRQSLGQGLEFLIYFQGNSAPDKSGLPSDRFSAERTGGSVSTLTIQRTQQEDSAVYLCASSWTGIHEQYFGPGTRLTVT.

The chain uses TRBV27 and TRBJ2-7; 7 nucleotides agree with TRBD2. The CDR3 spans 16 residues. Germline loops: CDR1 MNHEY, CDR2 SMNVEV (reference sequence). Losses at the gene ends were 5 bases for V and 0 bases for J; bases not matched to a gene: 10. The CDR3 nucleotides read TGTGCCAGCAGTCCCTCACGGGGGGAGGCCTCCTACGAGCAGTACTTC. As protein: CASSPSRGEASYEQYF.

This clone was seen only once. The chain carries TRBV7-2 and TRBJ1-1, with D perhaps matching TRBD1 (5 bases). CDR3 length equals 13 residues. V shed 4 bases and J shed 5 bases, with 11 bases lying between them. Germline V CDR1 and CDR2: SGHTA, FQGNSA. The CDR3 region is CASSSPPGTEAFF. In DNA form, the CDR3 reads TGTGCCAGCAGCTCGCCTCCAGGGACTGAAGCTTTCTTT.

This chain connects TRBV27 to TRBJ1-4, with TRBD1 matching over 9 bases. The CDR3 spans 14 residues. The V segment lost 6 bases and the J segment 6 bases; nucleotides outside the gene matches: 5. Germline V gene data show CDR1 as MNHEY and CDR2 as SMNVEV (reference sequence). The CDR3 loop is CASRLQGAYEKLFF. CDR3 in DNA: TGTGCCAGCAGATTACAGGGGGCCTATGAAAAACTGTTTTTT.

This rearrangement joins TRBV29-1 to TRBJ1-1, with D tentatively TRBD1 (6 bases). Germline CDR1 reads SQVTM; CDR2 reads ANQGSEA. There are 14 residues in the CDR3. Deletions cut 3 bases from V and 4 bases from J, with 15 bases between. The CDR3 region has the DNA TGCAGCGTTGATGGACAGTATATTTCCACTGAAGCTTTCTTT. Its protein is CSVDGQYISTEAFF.

This clone showed up just once. CDR3 nucleotides: TGTGCCAGTAGCAACCTCCGAGACAGGGGGCGCCTCGAGCAGTACTTC. It specifies CASSNLRDRGRLEQYF. The chain links TRBV19 to TRBJ2-7; TRBD1 aligns across 10 bases. V shed 6 bases, J shed 6 bases, and the junction held 14 bases outside the gene matches. CDR1 and CDR2 from the germline V gene are LNHDA and SQIVND (reference sequence). This CDR3 has 16 amino acids. Looking up the rest from reference TRBV19 and TRBJ2-7 gives the full variable domain: DGGITQSPKYLFRKEGQNVTLSCEQNLNHDAMYWYRQDPGQGLRLIYYSQIVNDFQKGDIAEGYSVSREKKESFPLTVTSAQKNPTAFYLCASSNLRDRGRLEQYFGPGTRLTVT.

The V gene is TRBV11-3, the J gene TRBJ2-2; D not certain. V was trimmed by 5 bases and J by 7 bases, leaving 11 bases between them. This CDR3 has 13 residues. Per germline, CDR1 SGHNT and CDR2 YENEEA. The CDR3 protein is CASSPRRFGELFF. CDR3 in DNA: TGTGCCAGCAGCCCTAGAAGGTTCGGGGAGCTGTTTTTT.

This chain joins TRBV7-2 and TRBJ2-3; weak D call: TRBD1 (6 bases). Germline CDR1 reads SGHTA; CDR2 reads FQGNSA. The V end was cut by 7 bases, the J end by 7 bases, with 15 bases between. The CDR3 runs to 13 residues. The CDR3 region is CASMRRGGNTQYF. CDR3 nucleotide sequence: TGTGCCAGCATGCGACGAGGGGGTAATACGCAGTATTTT.

The chain links TRBV11-2 to TRBJ2-7; 11 bases are shared with TRBD2. CDR3 length: 18 amino acids. Looked up from germline, CDR1 is SGHAT and CDR2 is FQNNGV. Losses at the gene ends were 4 bases for V and 3 bases for J; bases not matched to a gene: 14. The CDR3 DNA reads as TGTGCCAGCAGCTCCACAGGACAGGCCGGACTAGCGGGCTACGAGCAGTACTTC. The encoded protein is CASSSTGQAGLAGYEQYF.

This sequence joins TRBV30 and TRBJ1-3; D is possibly TRBD1 (5 bases). CDR1 is GTSNPN and CDR2 is SVGIG in the germline V gene (reference sequence). The V gene lost 2 bases and the J gene lost 1 base, with 6 bases spanning the gap. CDR3 length equals 13 residues. CDR3 sequence: CAWSPGSGNTIYF. DNA for the CDR3: TGTGCCTGGAGTCCAGGGTCTGGAAACACCATATATTTT.

This chain uses TRBV9 with TRBJ1-2; D is unresolved. The V end was cut by 4 bases, the J end by 4 bases, with 11 bases between. Germline values: CDR1 SGDLS, CDR2 YYNGEE. The CDR3 covers 13 residues. CDR3 residues: CASSQSPIYGYTF. As DNA, the CDR3 is TGTGCCAGCAGCCAATCCCCCATCTATGGCTACACCTTC.

This clone was seen just once. CDR3 in DNA: TGTGCCAGCAGCTTGGAACAGGGGGGGAGGGACACTGAAGCTTTCTTT. This codes for CASSLEQGGRDTEAFF. The rearrangement joins TRBV5-4 to TRBJ1-1, with 8 bases lining up with TRBD1. Trimming cost V 0 bases and J 3 bases; bases outside gene matches: 7. This CDR3 has 16 amino acids. Germline CDR1 is SGHNT and CDR2 is YYREEE (reference sequence).

J is TRBJ2-5 and V is TRBV5-4, with 8 bases identical to TRBD2. Germline V lookup: CDR1 SGHNT, CDR2 YYREEE (reference sequence). V shed 0 bases, J shed 4 bases, and the junction held 2 bases outside the gene matches. This CDR3 comprises 14 residues. CDR3 coding DNA: TGTGCCAGCAGCTTGGCGGGAGGGTCAGAGACCCAGTACTTC. This sequence encodes CASSLAGGSETQYF.

The rearrangement links TRBV19 to TRBJ1-5, with D perhaps TRBD1 (6 bases). The V end lost 8 bases, the J end lost 6 bases, and 14 bases lay between the germline ends. CDR1 and CDR2 from the germline V gene are LNHDA and SQIVND (reference sequence). This CDR3 has 13 amino acids. Here the CDR3 reads CASDSGAIQPQHF. The CDR3, as DNA: TGTGCCAGTGATTCAGGGGCCATTCAGCCCCAGCATTTT.

This clone was seen only once. The chain links TRBV2 to TRBJ2-5; D remains unclear. Germline CDR1 reads SNHLY; CDR2 reads FYNNEI. The CDR3 sequence is 13 residues long. Trimming removed 6 bases from V and 4 bases from J, with 12 bases in between. The CDR3 DNA reads as TGTGCCAGCAGGGAAAATGGGCGAGAGACCCAGTACTTC. Amino acid sequence: CASRENGRETQYF.

The V and J genes are TRBV11-2 and TRBJ2-2; D might be TRBD1 (7 bases). V lost 4 bases and J lost 4, with 22 bases in between. The CDR3 consists of 18 residues. Germline CDR1 and CDR2: SGHAT and FQNNGV. As DNA, the CDR3 is TGTGCCAGCAGCTCCACATCCGGCGGGACAGATTCCACCGGGGAGCTGTTTTTT. This gives the protein CASSSTSGGTDSTGELFF.

The chain couples TRBV7-6 to TRBJ1-3; 9 positions agree with TRBD1. Germline loops: CDR1 SGHVS, CDR2 FNYEAQ. J was trimmed by 7 bases and V by 2 bases; bases with no gene match: 6. The CDR3 loop spans 15 amino acids. Written as DNA, the CDR3 is TGTGCCAGCAGCTTAAGGACAGGGGATTACAACACCATATATTTT. It codes for CASSLRTGDYNTIYF.

The chain has TRBV6-5 and TRBJ2-7; TRBD2 is a possible D gene (7 bases). V lost 6 bases to trimming and J lost 4 bases, with 16 bases between them. This CDR3 region has 14 residues. Per germline, CDR1 MNHEY and CDR2 SVGAGI. This chain's CDR3 is CASSPRGGRYEQYF. The CDR3 nucleotides are TGTGCCAGCAGCCCCCGCGGGGGCCGGTACGAGCAGTACTTC.

The chain joins TRBV5-4 to TRBJ2-7; 12 positions match TRBD1. There are 15 residues in the CDR3. Per germline, CDR1 SGHNT and CDR2 YYREEE (reference sequence). V dropped 4 bases and J dropped 3; count of bases not matched to a gene: 5. For the CDR3, the DNA is TGTGCCAGCAGCCCCGGGACAGGGGGCGTCTACGAGCAGTACTTC. This gives the protein CASSPGTGGVYEQYF.

V gene TRBV28 combines with J gene TRBJ2-7, with TRBD2 matching 11 bases. Germline trimming cut 5 bases from V and 2 bases from J; bases unmatched to any gene: 8. CDR1 MDHEN and CDR2 SYDVKM come from the germline V gene. The CDR3 sequence is 16 residues long. The CDR3 coding sequence is TGTGCCAGCAGTCCTACGGGACTAGCGGCCGCCTACGAGCAGTACTTC. It encodes CASSPTGLAAAYEQYF.

The gene calls are TRBV9 and TRBJ2-7; a possible D gene is TRBD1 (5 bases). V was pared by 1 base and J by 7 bases, with 12 bases between. Germline CDR1 reads SGDLS; CDR2 reads YYNGEE. This CDR3 region has 13 residues. In nucleotides, the CDR3 is TGTGCCAGCAGCGTATCTAGGACAAGTGAGCAGTACTTC. Translating it yields CASSVSRTSEQYF.